Reported below is one TCR beta chain. These data come from a study of blood T cell repertoires in COVID-19. Study processing details: Amplification from reference gene primers served as the basis for estimated nucleated cell counts. Produced via immunoSEQ multiplex PCR; TCRdb's table is partial and in-frame only. V, J and clone size are taken as reported in that table, and D and trimming were inferred from the DNA itself. Among about 260,000 clones listed, approximately 91% were seen once. CDR1 is MDHEN, CDR2 SYDVKM, per germline. This CDR3 has 19 amino acids. The V end was cut by 6 bases, the J end by 1 base, with 26 bases between.

Sequenced sample: peripheral blood. The chain uses TRBV28 and TRBJ2-3, with TRBD1 as a possible D gene (6 bases). This clonotype was obtained from a woman aged 25 to 39 with COVID-19, enrolled during active disease. The CDR3 DNA is TGTGCCAGCAGCACGAACAGGGATCCATATGGGTGGGGCACAGATACGCAGTATTTT. As protein: CASSTNRDPYGWGTDTQYF.